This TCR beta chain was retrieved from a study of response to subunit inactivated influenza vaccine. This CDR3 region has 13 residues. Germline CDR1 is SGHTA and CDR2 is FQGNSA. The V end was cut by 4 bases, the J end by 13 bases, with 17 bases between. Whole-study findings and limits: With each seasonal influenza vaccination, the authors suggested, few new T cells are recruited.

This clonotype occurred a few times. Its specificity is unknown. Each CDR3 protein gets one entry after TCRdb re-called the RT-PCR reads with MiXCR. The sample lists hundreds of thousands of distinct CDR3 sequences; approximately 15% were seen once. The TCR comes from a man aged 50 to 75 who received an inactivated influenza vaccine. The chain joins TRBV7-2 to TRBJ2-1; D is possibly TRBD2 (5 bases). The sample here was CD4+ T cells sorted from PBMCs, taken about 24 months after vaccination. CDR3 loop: CASSSLGIRAQFF. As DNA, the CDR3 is TGTGCCAGCAGCTCCCTCGGGATTCGGGCCCAGTTCTTC.